These 9 T cell receptor beta chains originate from one sample sequenced in a study of T cells after yellow fever vaccination. TCRdb reprocessed the 5' RACE reads with MiXCR, giving one entry per CDR3 protein. In the table there are some 300,000 distinct CDR3 sequences, roughly 3.5% of which are singletons. The sample consisted of PBMCs, taken on the day of the yellow fever booster vaccination. The receptors derive from a man aged 18-30 years who received the YFV17D yellow fever vaccine.

This clonotype came up many times. The V gene is TRBV5-1, the J gene TRBJ1-5; 7 nucleotides align to TRBD1. Germline V gives CDR1 SGHRS, CDR2 YFSETQ. This CDR3 has 16 residues. The V segment lost 0 bases and the J segment 6 bases; nucleotides outside the gene matches: 9. The CDR3 is CASSLGLAAGGQPQHF. The CDR3 nucleotides read TGCGCCAGCAGCTTGGGTTTAGCCGCAGGGGGTCAGCCCCAGCATTTT.

This clonotype was detected many times. This sequence joins TRBV4-1 and TRBJ1-2, with 8 bases aligning to TRBD1. Germline CDR1 and CDR2: MGHRA and YSYEKL. V shed 1 base and J 3 bases; nucleotides not matched to a gene: 7. This CDR3 has 16 amino acids. CDR3 sequence: CASSQATGTGDYGYTF. The CDR3, as DNA: TGCGCCAGCAGCCAAGCTACCGGGACAGGAGACTATGGCTACACCTTC.

This clonotype was seen many times. The chain employs TRBV30 and TRBJ2-1; D remains ambiguous. The germline V gene encodes CDR1 GTSNPN and CDR2 SVGIG (reference sequence). The CDR3 contains 13 residues. Trimming stripped 0 bases from V and 7 bases from J, with 10 bases between. CDR3 protein: CAWSVRWGNEQFF. The CDR3 DNA follows: TGTGCCTGGAGTGTACGTTGGGGTAATGAGCAGTTCTTC.

This clonotype has more than one count but fewer than ten. The gene calls are TRBV4-1 and TRBJ1-1; perhaps TRBD1 as D (5 bases). This CDR3 region has 16 residues. Trimming cost V 3 bases and J 4 bases, with 18 bases left between them. Germline V gives CDR1 MGHRA, CDR2 YSYEKL. CDR3 in DNA: TGCGCCAGCAGCCATGCCAACCTCAGGGTGAGCACTGAAGCTTTCTTT. Amino acid sequence: CASSHANLRVSTEAFF.

This clonotype was seen ten or more times. The chain links TRBV20-1 to TRBJ1-4, with D possibly matching TRBD1 (5 bases). The CDR3 sequence is 13 residues long. The V gene's germline CDR1 is DFQATT and CDR2 SNEGSKA (reference sequence). The CDR3 coding sequence is TGCGGCCGCTGGGACCCCTCAAAAGAAAAACTGTTTTTT. This encodes CGRWDPSKEKLFF.

This clonotype was counted at least ten times. The rearrangement links TRBV7-9 to TRBJ2-7, with D tentatively TRBD1 (5 bases). There are 13 residues in the CDR3. Trimming stripped 4 bases from V and 6 bases from J, with 13 bases between. Looked up from germline, CDR1 is SEHNR and CDR2 is FQNEAQ (reference sequence). This CDR3 is CASSSEGAGEQYF. The DNA for the CDR3 is TGTGCCAGCAGCTCAGAAGGGGCCGGCGAGCAGTACTTC.

At least ten counts were recorded for this clonotype. The chain combines TRBV4-3 with TRBJ1-2; TRBD1 might be the D (5 bases). CDR3 length: 14 amino acids. Trimming left V 1 base short and J 4 bases short, with 10 bases between. The germline V gene has CDR1 LGHNA and CDR2 YSLEER. In DNA, the CDR3 is TGCGCCAGCAGCCAAGGGTACGGGACCTATGGCTACACCTTC. Encoded protein: CASSQGYGTYGYTF.

This clonotype was observed a handful of times. This chain uses TRBV4-2 with TRBJ2-2; TRBD1 matches 9 bases. Germline CDR1 LGHNA, CDR2 YNFKEQ. Losses at the gene ends were 0 bases for V and 3 bases for J; bases not matched to a gene: 5. This CDR3 has 17 residues. As DNA, the CDR3 is TGTGCCAGCAGCCAAGATCAGGGGACAGGGCACACCGGGGAGCTGTTTTTT. Translating it yields CASSQDQGTGHTGELFF.

This clonotype was seen repeatedly, ten times or more. The DNA for the CDR3 is TGTGCCAGCAGTTACTCGCAGGGAAGGCAGTATTTT. It translates to CASSYSQGRQYF. This chain joins TRBV6-5 and TRBJ2-3; D might be TRBD1 (5 bases). Trimming cost V 0 bases and J 11 bases, with 9 bases left between them. Germline V gives CDR1 MNHEY, CDR2 SVGAGI. The CDR3 runs to 12 residues.